The present TCR beta chain was sequenced within a study of cytomegalovirus exposure and HLA in healthy donors. Study context: The 120 or so validation repertoires were produced on the same platform as the 500 to 800 repertoires of the first cohort. This was reported in a later analysis.

This clone showed up just a few times. The germline CDR1 and CDR2 sequences are MNHNS and SASEGT. The trim removed 10 bases at V and 6 bases at J, leaving 8 bases unmatched. The CDR3 is 12 amino acids. Assay used: immunoSEQ multiplex PCR; TCRdb lists only in-frame clones, some missing. The repertoire has fewer than 200,000 clones, roughly 90% of them found once; the top ten carry roughly 5.7%. Input material: PBMCs. The chain couples TRBV6-1 to TRBJ1-2; 7 bases are a match to TRBD1. The sequence was collected from a woman aged 25-40 years in good health and CMV-seronegative. The CDR3 DNA reads TGTGCCACCACAGGGGCTTGGGATGGCTACACCTTC. It encodes CATTGAWDGYTF.